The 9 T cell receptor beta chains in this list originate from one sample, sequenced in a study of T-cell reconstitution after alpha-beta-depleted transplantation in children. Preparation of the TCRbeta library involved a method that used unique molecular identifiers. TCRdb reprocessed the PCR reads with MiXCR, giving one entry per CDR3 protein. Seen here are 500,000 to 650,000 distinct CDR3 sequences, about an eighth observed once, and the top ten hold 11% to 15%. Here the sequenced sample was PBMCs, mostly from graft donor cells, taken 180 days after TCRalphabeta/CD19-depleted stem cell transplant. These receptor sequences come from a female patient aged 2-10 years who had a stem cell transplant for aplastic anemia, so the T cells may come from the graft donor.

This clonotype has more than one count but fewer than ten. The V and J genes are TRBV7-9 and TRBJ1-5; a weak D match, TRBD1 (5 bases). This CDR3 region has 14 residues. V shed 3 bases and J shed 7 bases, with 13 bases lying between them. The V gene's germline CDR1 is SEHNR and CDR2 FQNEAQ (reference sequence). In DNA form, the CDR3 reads TGTGCCAGCAGCTTGGGGGGGAGCGAACAGCCCCAGCATTTT. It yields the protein CASSLGGSEQPQHF.

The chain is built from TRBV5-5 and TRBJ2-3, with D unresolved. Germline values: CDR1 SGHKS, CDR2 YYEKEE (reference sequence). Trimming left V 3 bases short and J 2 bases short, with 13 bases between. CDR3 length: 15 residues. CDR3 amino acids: CASSSTSLDTDTQYF. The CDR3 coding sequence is TGTGCCAGCAGCTCTACCTCTCTCGACACAGATACGCAGTATTTT.

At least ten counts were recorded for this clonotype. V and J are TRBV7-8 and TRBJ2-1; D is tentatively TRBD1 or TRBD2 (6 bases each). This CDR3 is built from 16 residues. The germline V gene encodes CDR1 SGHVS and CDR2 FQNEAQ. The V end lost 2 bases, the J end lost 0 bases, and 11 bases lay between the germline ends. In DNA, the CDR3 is TGTGCCAGCAGCTTAAGTAAGGGGGGCTCCTACAATGAGCAGTTCTTC. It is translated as CASSLSKGGSYNEQFF.

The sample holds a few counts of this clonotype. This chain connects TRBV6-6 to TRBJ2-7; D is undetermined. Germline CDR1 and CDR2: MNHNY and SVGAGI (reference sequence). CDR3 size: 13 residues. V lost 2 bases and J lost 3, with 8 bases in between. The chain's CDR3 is CASSYDKDYEQYV. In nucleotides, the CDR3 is TGTGCCAGCAGTTACGACAAGGACTACGAGCAGTACGTC.

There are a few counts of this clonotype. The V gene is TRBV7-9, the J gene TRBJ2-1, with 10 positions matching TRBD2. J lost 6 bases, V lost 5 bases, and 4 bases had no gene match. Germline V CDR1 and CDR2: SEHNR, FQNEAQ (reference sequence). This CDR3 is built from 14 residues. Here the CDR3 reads CASSDRTSGNEQFF. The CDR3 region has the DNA TGTGCCAGCAGCGATCGGACTAGCGGCAATGAGCAGTTCTTC.

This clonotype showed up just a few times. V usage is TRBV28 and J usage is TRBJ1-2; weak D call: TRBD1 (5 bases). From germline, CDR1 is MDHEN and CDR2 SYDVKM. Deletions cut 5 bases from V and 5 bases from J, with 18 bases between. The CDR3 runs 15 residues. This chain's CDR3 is CASSPGGMGFYGYTF. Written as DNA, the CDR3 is TGTGCCAGCAGTCCCGGGGGAATGGGTTTTTATGGCTACACCTTC.

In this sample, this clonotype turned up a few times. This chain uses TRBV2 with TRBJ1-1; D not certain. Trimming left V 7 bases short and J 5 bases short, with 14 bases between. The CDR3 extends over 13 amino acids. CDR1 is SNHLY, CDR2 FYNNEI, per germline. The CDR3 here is CASIWTGRTEAFF. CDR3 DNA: TGTGCCAGCATATGGACTGGTCGGACTGAAGCTTTCTTT.

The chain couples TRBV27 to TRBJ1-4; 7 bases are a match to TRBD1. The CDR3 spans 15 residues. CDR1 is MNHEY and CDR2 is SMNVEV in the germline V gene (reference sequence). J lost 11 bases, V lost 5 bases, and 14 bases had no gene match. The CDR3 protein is CASSPWDRGARKLFF. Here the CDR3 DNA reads TGTGCCAGCAGTCCTTGGGACAGAGGGGCCCGGAAACTGTTTTTT. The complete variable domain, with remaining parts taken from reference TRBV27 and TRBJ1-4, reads EAQVTQNPRYLITVTGKKLTVTCSQNMNHEYMSWYRQDPGLGLRQIYYSMNVEVTDKGDVPEGYKVSRKEKRNFPLILESPSPNQTSLYFCASSPWDRGARKLFFGSGTQLSVL.

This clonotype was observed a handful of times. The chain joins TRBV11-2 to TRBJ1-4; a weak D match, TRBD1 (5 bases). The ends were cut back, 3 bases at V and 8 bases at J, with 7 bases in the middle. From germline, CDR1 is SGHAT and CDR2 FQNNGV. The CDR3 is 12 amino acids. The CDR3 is CASSFHREKLFF. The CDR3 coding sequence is TGTGCCAGCAGCTTTCACAGGGAAAAACTGTTTTTT.